This T cell receptor (beta chain) came from a study of T cells in localized non-small cell lung cancer. A few counts support this clone. Antigen: not known. The method was immunoSEQ multiplex PCR; TCRdb's version includes in-frame clones alone and lacks a portion of them. The sample lists 1,500 to 2,000 clones; 20% to 25% were seen once. The study's findings and limits: Appearing in adjacent lung were a median roughly 60 of the top 100 tumor clones.

In germline, CDR1 is SGDLS, CDR2 YYNGEE. CDR3 length: 14 residues. V dropped 0 bases and J dropped 8 bases, with 14 bases sitting between them. The source was normal lung tissue next to the tumor, collected before any cancer treatment. The origin of this receptor is a woman aged 40-75 years with stage III squamous cell lung carcinoma. This rearrangement joins TRBV9 to TRBJ1-2; D is possibly TRBD1 (5 bases). CDR3 sequence: CASSVEGSWGGYTF. The CDR3 coding sequence is TGTGCCAGCAGCGTAGAAGGCAGCTGGGGCGGCTACACCTTC.